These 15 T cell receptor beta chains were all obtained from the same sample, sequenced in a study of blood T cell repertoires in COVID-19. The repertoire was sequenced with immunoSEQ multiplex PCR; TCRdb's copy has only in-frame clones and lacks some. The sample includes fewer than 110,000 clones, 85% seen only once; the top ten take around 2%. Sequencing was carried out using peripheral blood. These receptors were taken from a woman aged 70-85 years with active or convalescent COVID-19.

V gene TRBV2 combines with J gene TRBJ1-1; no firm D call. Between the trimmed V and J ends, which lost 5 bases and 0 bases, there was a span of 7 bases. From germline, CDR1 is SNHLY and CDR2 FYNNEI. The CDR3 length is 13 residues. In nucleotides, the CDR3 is TGTGCCAGCAGTAATGTCATGAACACTGAAGCTTTCTTT. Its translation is CASSNVMNTEAFF.

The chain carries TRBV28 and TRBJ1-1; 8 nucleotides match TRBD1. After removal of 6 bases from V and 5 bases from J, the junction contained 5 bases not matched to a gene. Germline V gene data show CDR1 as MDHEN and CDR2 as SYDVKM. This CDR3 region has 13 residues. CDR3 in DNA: TGTGCCAGCAGGACTGGACAGGGAACTGAAGCTTTCTTT. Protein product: CASRTGQGTEAFF.

The CDR3 is CASSQTSGRTFADTQYF. The CDR3, as DNA: TGTGCCAGCAGCCAGACTAGCGGGAGAACGTTTGCAGATACGCAGTATTTT. The rearrangement links TRBV5-4 to TRBJ2-3; 12 bases match TRBD2. The CDR3 runs 17 residues. The V and J ends lost 4 bases and 4 bases, in that order; junction bases with no gene match: 10. Germline CDR1 reads SGHNT; CDR2 reads YYREEE (reference sequence). The whole variable domain, remainder taken from reference TRBV5-4 and TRBJ2-3, is ETGVTQSPTHLIKTRGQQVTLRCSSQSGHNTVSWYQQALGQGPQFIFQYYREEENGRGNFPPRFSGLQFPNYSSELNVNALELDDSALYLCASSQTSGRTFADTQYFGPGTRLTVL.

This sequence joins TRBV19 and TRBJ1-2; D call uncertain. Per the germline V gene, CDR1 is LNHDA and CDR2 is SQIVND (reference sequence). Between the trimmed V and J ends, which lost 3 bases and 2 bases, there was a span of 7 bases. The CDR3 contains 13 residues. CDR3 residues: CASSMNRNYGYTF. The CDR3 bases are TGTGCCAGTAGTATGAACAGAAACTATGGCTACACCTTC.

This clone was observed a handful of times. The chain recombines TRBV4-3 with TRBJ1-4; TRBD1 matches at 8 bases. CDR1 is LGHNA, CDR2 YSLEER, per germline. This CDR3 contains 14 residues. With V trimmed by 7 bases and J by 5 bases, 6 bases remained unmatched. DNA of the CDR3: TGCGCCAGCAATTTTAGGGACAGGAATGAAAAACTGTTTTTT. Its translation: CASNFRDRNEKLFF.

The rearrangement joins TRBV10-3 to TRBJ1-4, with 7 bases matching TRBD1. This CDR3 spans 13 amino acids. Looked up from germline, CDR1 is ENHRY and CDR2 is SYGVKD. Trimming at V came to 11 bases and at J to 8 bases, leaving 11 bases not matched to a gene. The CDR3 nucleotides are TGTGCCTCCGTCGGACAGGCCGGGGAAAAACTGTTTTTT. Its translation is CASVGQAGEKLFF.

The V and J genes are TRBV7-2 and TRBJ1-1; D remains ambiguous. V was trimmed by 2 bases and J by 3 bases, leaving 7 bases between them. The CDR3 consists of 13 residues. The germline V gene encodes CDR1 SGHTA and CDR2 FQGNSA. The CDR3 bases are TGTGCCAGCAGCTTATGGAGGGACACTGAAGCTTTCTTT. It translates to CASSLWRDTEAFF.

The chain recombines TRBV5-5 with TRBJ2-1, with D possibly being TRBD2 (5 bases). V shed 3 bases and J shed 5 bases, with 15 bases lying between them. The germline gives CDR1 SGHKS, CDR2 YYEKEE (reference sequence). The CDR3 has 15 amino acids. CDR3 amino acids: CASSSQPGINNEQFF. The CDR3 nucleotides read TGTGCCAGCAGCTCACAACCGGGGATCAACAATGAGCAGTTCTTC.

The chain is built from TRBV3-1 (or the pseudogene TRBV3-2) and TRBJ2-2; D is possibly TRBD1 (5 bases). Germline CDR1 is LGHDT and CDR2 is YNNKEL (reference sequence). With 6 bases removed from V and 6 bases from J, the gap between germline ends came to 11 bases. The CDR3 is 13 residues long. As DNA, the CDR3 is TGTGCCAGCAGGGGTTTAGGGGCCGGGGAGCTGTTTTTT. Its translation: CASRGLGAGELFF.

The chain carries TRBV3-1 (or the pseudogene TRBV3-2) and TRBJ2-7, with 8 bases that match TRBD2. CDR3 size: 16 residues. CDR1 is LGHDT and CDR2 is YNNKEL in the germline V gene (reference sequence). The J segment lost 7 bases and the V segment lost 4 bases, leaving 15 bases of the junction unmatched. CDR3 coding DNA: TGTGCCAGCAGCCTGTTAGGAGGTAGCGGGGCTGGAGAGCAGTACTTC. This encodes CASSLLGGSGAGEQYF.

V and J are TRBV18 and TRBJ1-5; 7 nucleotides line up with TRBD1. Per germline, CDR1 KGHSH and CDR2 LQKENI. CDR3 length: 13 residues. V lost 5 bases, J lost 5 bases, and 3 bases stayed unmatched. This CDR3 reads CASSATGDQPQHF. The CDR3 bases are TGTGCCAGCTCAGCAACAGGGGATCAGCCCCAGCATTTT. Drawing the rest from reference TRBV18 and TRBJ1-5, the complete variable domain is NAGVMQNPRHLVRRRGQEARLRCSPMKGHSHVYWYRQLPEEGLKFMVYLQKENIIDESGMPKERFSAEFPKEGPSILRIQQVVRGDSAAYFCASSATGDQPQHFGDGTRLSIL.

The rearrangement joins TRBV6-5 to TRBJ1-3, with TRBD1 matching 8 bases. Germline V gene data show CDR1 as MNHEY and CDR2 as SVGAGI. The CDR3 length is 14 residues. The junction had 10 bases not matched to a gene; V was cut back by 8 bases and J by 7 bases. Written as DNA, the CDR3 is TGTGCCAGCGGAAAGGACAGGGAAGGGAACACCATATATTTT. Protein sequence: CASGKDREGNTIYF.

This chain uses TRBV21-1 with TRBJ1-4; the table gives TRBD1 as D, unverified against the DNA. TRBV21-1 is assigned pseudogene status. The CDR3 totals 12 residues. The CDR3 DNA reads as TGTGCCAGGACGGGACAGCCAAACAAACTGTTTTTT. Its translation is CARTGQPNKLFF.

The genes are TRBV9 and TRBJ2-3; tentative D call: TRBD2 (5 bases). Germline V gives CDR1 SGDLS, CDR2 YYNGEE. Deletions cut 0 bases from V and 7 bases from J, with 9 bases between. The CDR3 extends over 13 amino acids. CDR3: CASSVGGLYTQYF. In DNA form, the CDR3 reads TGTGCCAGCAGCGTAGGAGGGCTGTATACGCAGTATTTT.

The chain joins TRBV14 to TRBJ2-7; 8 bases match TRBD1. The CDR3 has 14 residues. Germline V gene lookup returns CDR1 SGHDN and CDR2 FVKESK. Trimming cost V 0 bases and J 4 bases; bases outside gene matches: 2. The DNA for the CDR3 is TGTGCCAGCAGCCAAGAGACAGGGGTTTACGAGCAGTACTTC. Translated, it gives CASSQETGVYEQYF. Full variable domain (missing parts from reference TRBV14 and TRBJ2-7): EAGVTQFPSHSVIEKGQTVTLRCDPISGHDNLYWYRRVMGKEIKFLLHFVKESKQDESGMPNNRFLAERTGGTYSTLKVQPAELEDSGVYFCASSQETGVYEQYFGPGTRLTVT.